Given below is one TCR beta chain in context. Its antigen is currently unknown. The V end was cut by 7 bases, the J end by 3 bases, with 13 bases between. The CDR3 is 13 residues long. The data belong to a study of T cell responses to AZD1222 COVID-19 vaccine. At the level of the study: The study pooled second doses at about 4 or about 12 weeks. Study-wide points: The donor group comprised mostly white British people and more females; the analysis possibly underestimated clonal diversity.

The table came from immunoSEQ multiplex PCR; TCRdb's copy has only in-frame clones and leaves some out. The sample includes more than 85,000 clones, about 88% of them seen just once. The sample here was peripheral blood, taken on day 0 of AZD1222 vaccination. The rearrangement links TRBV12-3 or TRBV12-4 to TRBJ2-7, with D perhaps TRBD1 or TRBD2 (6 bases each). This clonotype was obtained from an adult in good health. The CDR3 protein is CASTQGRGYEQYF. The CDR3 DNA reads as TGTGCCAGCACCCAGGGGCGGGGCTACGAGCAGTACTTC.